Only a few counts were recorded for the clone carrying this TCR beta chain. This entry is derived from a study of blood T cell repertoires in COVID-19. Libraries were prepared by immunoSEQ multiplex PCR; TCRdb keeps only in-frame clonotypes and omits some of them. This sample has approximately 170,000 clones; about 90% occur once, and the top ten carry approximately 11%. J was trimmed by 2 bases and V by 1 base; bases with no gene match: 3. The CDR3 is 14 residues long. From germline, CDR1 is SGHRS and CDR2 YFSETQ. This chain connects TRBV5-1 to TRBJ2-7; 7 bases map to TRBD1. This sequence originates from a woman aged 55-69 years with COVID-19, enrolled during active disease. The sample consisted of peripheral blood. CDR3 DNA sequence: TGCGCCAGCAGCTTGAAGGGGGCGACCTACGAGCAGTACTTC. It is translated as CASSLKGATYEQYF.